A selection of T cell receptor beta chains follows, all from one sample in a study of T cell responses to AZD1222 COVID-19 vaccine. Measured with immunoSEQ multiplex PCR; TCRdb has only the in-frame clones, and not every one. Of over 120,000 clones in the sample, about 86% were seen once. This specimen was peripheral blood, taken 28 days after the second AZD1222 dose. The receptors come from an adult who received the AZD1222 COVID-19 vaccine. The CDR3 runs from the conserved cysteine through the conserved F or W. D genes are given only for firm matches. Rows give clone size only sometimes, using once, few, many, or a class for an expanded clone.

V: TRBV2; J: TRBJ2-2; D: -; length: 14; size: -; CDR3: CASASEGDTGELFF; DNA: TGTGCCAGCGCGTCCGAAGGGGACACCGGGGAGCTGTTTTTT
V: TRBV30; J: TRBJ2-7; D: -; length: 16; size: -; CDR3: CAATVLDRSVTYEQYF; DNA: TGTGCCGCCACGGTTCTAGATAGGAGCGTAACCTACGAGCAGTACTTC
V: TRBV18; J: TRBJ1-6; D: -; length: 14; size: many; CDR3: CASSPSGQDSPLHF; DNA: TGTGCCAGCTCACCATCAGGACAAGATTCACCCCTCCACTTT
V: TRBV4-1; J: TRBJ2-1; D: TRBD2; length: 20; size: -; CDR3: CASSQGVNHPLAASYNEQFF; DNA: TGCGCCAGCAGCCAAGGGGTCAACCACCCACTAGCGGCCTCCTACAATGAGCAGTTCTTC
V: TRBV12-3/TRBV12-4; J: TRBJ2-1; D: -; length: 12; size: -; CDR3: CASSNTRIGQFF; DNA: TGTGCCAGCAGCAACACTAGAATAGGGCAGTTCTTC
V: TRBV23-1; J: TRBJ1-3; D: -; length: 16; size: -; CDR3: CASSQSGDFLGNTIYF; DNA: TGCGCCAGCAGTCAATCAGGAGACTTCCTTGGAAACACCATATATTTT
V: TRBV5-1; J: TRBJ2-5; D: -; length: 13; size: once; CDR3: CASSPNLQETQYF; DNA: TGCGCCAGCAGCCCGAACCTCCAAGAGACCCAGTACTTC
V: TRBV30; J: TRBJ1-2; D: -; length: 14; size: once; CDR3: CAWSVQDRPYGYTF; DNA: TGTGCCTGGAGTGTTCAGGACAGACCCTATGGCTACACCTTC
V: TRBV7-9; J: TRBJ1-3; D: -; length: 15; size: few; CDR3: CASSSGGTRGNTIYF; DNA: TGTGCCAGCAGCTCCGGGGGGACTCGTGGAAACACCATATATTTT
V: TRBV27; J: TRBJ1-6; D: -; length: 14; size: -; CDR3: CASSLPGYNSPLHF; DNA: TGTGCCAGCAGTTTGCCAGGGTACAATTCACCCCTCCACTTT
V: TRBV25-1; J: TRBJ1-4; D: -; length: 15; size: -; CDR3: CASSGLAGANEKLFF; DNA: TGTGCCAGCAGTGGCCTGGCGGGGGCTAATGAAAAACTGTTTTTT
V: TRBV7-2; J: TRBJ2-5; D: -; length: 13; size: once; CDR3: CASSPATVGAQYF; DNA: TGTGCCAGCAGCCCTGCAACGGTTGGGGCCCAGTACTTC
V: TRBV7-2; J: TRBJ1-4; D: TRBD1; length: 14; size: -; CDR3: CASSFRQGNEKLFF; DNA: TGTGCCAGCAGCTTTAGACAGGGTAATGAAAAACTGTTTTTT
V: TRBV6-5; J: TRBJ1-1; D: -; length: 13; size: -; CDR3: CASTPDPETEAFF; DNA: TGTGCCAGCACCCCTGATCCCGAGACTGAAGCTTTCTTT
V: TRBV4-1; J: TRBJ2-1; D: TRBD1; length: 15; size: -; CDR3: CASSQVWTGGNEQFF; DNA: TGCGCCAGCAGCCAAGTGTGGACAGGGGGAAATGAGCAGTTCTTC
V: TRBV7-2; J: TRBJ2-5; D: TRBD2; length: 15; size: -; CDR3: CASSLGLAGRGTQYF; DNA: TGTGCCAGCAGCTTAGGGCTAGCGGGAAGGGGGACCCAGTACTTC
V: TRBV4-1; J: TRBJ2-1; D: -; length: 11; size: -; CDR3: CASRSLNEQFF; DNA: TGCGCCAGCAGATCCCTGAATGAGCAGTTCTTC
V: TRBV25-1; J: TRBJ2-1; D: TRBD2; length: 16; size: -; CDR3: CASSESRLAGINEQFF; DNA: TGTGCCAGCAGTGAATCGCGACTAGCGGGAATCAATGAGCAGTTCTTC
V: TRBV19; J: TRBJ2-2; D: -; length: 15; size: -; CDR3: CASSQSRGNTGELFF; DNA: TGTGCCAGTAGTCAATCGAGGGGGAACACCGGGGAGCTGTTTTTT
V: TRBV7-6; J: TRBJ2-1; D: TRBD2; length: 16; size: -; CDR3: CASRGTSGTNYNEQFF; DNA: TGTGCCAGCAGGGGGACTAGCGGGACCAACTACAATGAGCAGTTCTTC
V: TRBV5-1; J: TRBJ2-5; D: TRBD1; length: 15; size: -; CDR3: CASSFITGVEETQYF; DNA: TGCGCCAGCAGCTTTATAACAGGGGTTGAAGAGACCCAGTACTTC
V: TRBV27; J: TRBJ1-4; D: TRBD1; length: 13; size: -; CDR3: CASKRQGDEKLFF; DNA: TGTGCCAGCAAGAGGCAGGGGGATGAAAAACTGTTTTTT
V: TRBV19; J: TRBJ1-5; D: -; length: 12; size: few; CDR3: CASSIGERPQHF; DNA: TGTGCCAGTAGTATTGGCGAGCGGCCCCAGCATTTT
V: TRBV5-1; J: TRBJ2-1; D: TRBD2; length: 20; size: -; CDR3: CASRPYGTSGRARSYNEQFF; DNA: TGCGCCAGCAGGCCATACGGGACTAGCGGGAGGGCCCGGTCCTACAATGAGCAGTTCTTC
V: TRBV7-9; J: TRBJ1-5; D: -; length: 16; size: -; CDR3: CASSLGGRGGNQPQHF; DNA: TGTGCCAGCAGCTTAGGCGGCAGGGGAGGCAATCAGCCCCAGCATTTT
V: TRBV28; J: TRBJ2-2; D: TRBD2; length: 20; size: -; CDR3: CASSSPFGLAGGRTTGELFF; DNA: TGTGCCAGCAGTTCACCCTTTGGACTAGCGGGGGGGAGAACCACCGGGGAGCTGTTTTTT
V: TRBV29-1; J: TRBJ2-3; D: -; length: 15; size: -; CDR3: CSVEDRTAGPNTQYF; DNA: TGCAGCGTTGAAGATCGGACAGCGGGTCCAAATACGCAGTATTTT
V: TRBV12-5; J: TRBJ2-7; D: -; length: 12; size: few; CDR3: CALARGTYEQYF; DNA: TGTGCTTTAGCCAGGGGGACTTACGAGCAGTACTTC
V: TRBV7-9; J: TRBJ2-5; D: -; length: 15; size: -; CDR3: CASSFHRQSQETQYF; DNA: TGTGCCAGCAGCTTCCATCGACAGTCCCAAGAGACCCAGTACTTC
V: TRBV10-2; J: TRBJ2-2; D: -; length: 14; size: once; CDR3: CASQVASWTGELFF; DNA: TGCGCCAGCCAGGTAGCAAGTTGGACCGGGGAGCTGTTTTTT
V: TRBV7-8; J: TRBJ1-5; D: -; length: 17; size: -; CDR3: CASSPGLRGKGNQPQHF; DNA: TGTGCCAGCAGCCCCGGATTGAGGGGAAAGGGCAATCAGCCCCAGCATTTT
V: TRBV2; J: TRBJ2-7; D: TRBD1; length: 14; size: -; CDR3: CASRGTGGTSEQYF; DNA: TGTGCCAGCAGGGGGACAGGGGGCACCTCCGAGCAGTACTTC
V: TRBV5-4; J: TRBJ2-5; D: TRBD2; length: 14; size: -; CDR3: CASSRGLAGETQYF; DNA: TGTGCCAGCAGCCGCGGACTAGCGGGAGAGACCCAGTACTTC
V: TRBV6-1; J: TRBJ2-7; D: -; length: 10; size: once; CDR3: CASSETEQYF; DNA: TGTGCCAGCAGTGAGACCGAGCAGTACTTC
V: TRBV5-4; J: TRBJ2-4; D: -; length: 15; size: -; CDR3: CASSSDGGGVSIQYF; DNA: TGTGCCAGCAGCTCGGACGGGGGTGGAGTTAGCATTCAGTACTTC
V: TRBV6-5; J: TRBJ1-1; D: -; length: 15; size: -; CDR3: CASRTPHYRNTEAFF; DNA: TGTGCCAGCAGAACTCCTCATTACAGGAACACTGAAGCTTTCTTT
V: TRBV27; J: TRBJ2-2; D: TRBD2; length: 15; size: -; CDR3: CASSSLAGLPGELFF; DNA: TGTGCCAGCAGTTCCCTAGCGGGGCTACCCGGGGAGCTGTTTTTT
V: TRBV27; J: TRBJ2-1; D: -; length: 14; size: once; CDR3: CASSLRGSYNEQFF; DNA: TGTGCCAGCAGTCTCCGCGGCTCCTACAATGAGCAGTTCTTC
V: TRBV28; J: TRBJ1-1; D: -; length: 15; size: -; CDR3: CASSSLRGLDTEAFF; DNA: TGTGCCAGCAGTTCGTTACGGGGGTTGGACACTGAAGCTTTCTTT
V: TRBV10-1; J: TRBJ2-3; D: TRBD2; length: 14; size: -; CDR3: CASSRAGDTDTQYF; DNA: TGCGCCAGCAGTCGAGCGGGGGACACAGATACGCAGTATTTT
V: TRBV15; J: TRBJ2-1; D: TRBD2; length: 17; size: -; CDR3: CATSRGRLAGEGNEQFF; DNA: TGTGCCACCAGCAGAGGTCGACTAGCGGGAGAGGGTAATGAGCAGTTCTTC
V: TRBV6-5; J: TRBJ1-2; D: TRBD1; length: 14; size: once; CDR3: CATRSGTGNYGYTF; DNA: TGTGCCACCAGGTCGGGGACAGGGAACTATGGCTACACCTTC
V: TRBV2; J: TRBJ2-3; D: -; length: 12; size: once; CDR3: CASSDRDSFSIF; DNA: TGTGCCAGCAGTGACCGGGACTCGTTCTCCATTTTT
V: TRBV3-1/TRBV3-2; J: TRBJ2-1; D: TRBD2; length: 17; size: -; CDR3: CASSQEVGTSGNNEQFF; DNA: TGTGCCAGCAGCCAAGAAGTAGGAACTAGCGGGAACAATGAGCAGTTCTTC
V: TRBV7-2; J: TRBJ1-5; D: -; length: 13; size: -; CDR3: CASSLRWNQPQHF; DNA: TGTGCCAGCAGCTTAAGATGGAATCAGCCCCAGCATTTT
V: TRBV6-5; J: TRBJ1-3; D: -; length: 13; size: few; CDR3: CASSPRGGNTIYF; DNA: TGTGCCAGCAGCCCCCGGGGGGGAAACACCATATATTTT